The 30 T cell receptor beta chains reported below all come from one sample, sequenced in a study of Ad26.COV2.S vaccination and SARS-CoV-2 variants. Repertoires were generated with immunoSEQ multiplex PCR, while TCRdb's copy carries only in-frame clones and drops some. The sample lists some 450,000 clones, less than 95% seen once, with less than 4.5% in the top ten. Treatment: about 20 received Ad26.COV2.S at low or high dose, single or two shots; about 5 received placebo; per-sample allocation not given. Material that was analyzed had been drawn on day 63 after the first vaccine or placebo injection. Sequences were derived from peripheral blood, sampled in a trial of Ad26.COV2.S vaccine versus placebo. The receptors shown here come from a person aged 18 to 59 who received the Ad26.COV2.S COVID-19 vaccine or a placebo.

This clone was detected only a few times. The chain has TRBV25-1 and TRBJ2-7; D is perhaps TRBD2 (6 bases). This CDR3 contains 14 residues. Trimming removed 7 bases from V and 2 bases from J, with 15 bases in between. CDR1 is MGHDK, CDR2 SYGVNS, per germline. In DNA form, the CDR3 reads TGTGCCAGCATCTCAGCGGGTTTGACCTACGAGCAGTACTTC. Translating gives CASISAGLTYEQYF.

This clone has just one count. This sequence joins TRBV9 and TRBJ2-1; 11 nucleotides agree with TRBD2. The germline V gene encodes CDR1 SGDLS and CDR2 YYNGEE. The CDR3 totals 17 residues. With 0 bases clipped from V and 2 bases from J, the junction kept 4 bases outside the gene matches. CDR3 nucleotides: TGTGCCAGCAGCGTAGAGGTAGCGGGAGGGACCTACAATGAGCAGTTCTTC. Residues: CASSVEVAGGTYNEQFF.

This rearrangement joins TRBV7-9 to TRBJ1-6; D is unresolved. V was clipped by 4 bases and J by 14 bases, with 9 bases between them. Germline loops: CDR1 SEHNR, CDR2 FQNEAQ (reference sequence). The CDR3 has 11 amino acids. In DNA, the CDR3 is TGTGCCAGCAGCTCCCTTGAGTCCCTCCACTTT. Residues: CASSSLESLHF.

The chain employs TRBV25-1 and TRBJ1-3, with unresolved D. The CDR3 contains 13 residues. Germline CDR1 and CDR2: MGHDK and SYGVNS. V gave up 5 bases and J gave up 1 base, with 6 bases separating them. CDR3 nucleotides: TGTGCCAGCAGTCGGCCGTCTGGAAACACCATATATTTT. It codes for CASSRPSGNTIYF.

The V and J genes are TRBV15 and TRBJ2-1; 11 bases are a match to TRBD2. J was trimmed by 5 bases and V by 0 bases; bases with no gene match: 15. In germline, CDR1 is LNHNV, CDR2 YYDKDF (reference sequence). The CDR3 covers 20 residues. CDR3 sequence (DNA): TGTGCCACCAGCAGAGAGGGCGGTAGCGGGAGGGATCGCAATGACAATGAGCAGTTCTTC. It specifies CATSREGGSGRDRNDNEQFF.

This chain connects TRBV13 to TRBJ2-1; D possibly corresponds to TRBD2 (6 bases). The germline V gene has CDR1 PRHDT and CDR2 FYEKMQ (reference sequence). The ends were cut back, 5 bases at V and 0 bases at J, with 11 bases in the middle. The length of the CDR3 is 15 residues. Here the CDR3 reads CASSPGLSSYNEQFF. The CDR3 DNA sequence: TGTGCCAGCAGCCCGGGACTCAGCTCCTACAATGAGCAGTTCTTC.

The rearrangement joins TRBV7-9 to TRBJ2-3; no clear D. Trimming took 5 bases from V and 2 from J, leaving 14 bases between them. In germline, CDR1 is SEHNR, CDR2 FQNEAQ (reference sequence). The CDR3 extends over 15 amino acids. The DNA of the CDR3 is TGTGCCAGCAGCATCACCTCGTTCCACACAGATACGCAGTATTTT. Translating it yields CASSITSFHTDTQYF.

The chain employs TRBV15 and TRBJ1-1; D gene unclear. Germline CDR1 is LNHNV and CDR2 is YYDKDF (reference sequence). With 5 bases removed from V and 7 bases from J, the gap between germline ends came to 17 bases. The CDR3 runs 14 residues. The DNA for the CDR3 is TGTGCCACCAGCGTGCGCCAGACGGGAGGTGAAGCTTTCTTT. This translates into CATSVRQTGGEAFF.

A remark on this clone: In the same sample, other DNA sequences code for this CDR3. The chain carries TRBV6-5 and TRBJ2-7; TRBD1 matches at 10 bases. CDR3 length equals 14 residues. Germline V gene data show CDR1 as MNHEY and CDR2 as SVGAGI. V was pared by 0 bases and J by 5 bases, with 1 base of the junction left unmatched. This chain's CDR3 is CASSYSGTGDEQYF. CDR3 coding DNA: TGTGCCAGCAGTTACTCCGGGACAGGGGACGAGCAGTACTTC.

V gene TRBV6-5 combines with J gene TRBJ2-1; D perhaps matches TRBD1 (6 bases). CDR1 is MNHEY, CDR2 SVGAGI, per germline. This CDR3 contains 16 residues. V lost 4 bases to trimming and J lost 1 base, with 14 bases between them. CDR3 coding DNA: TGTGCCAGCAGTTCTCGAAAGGGGGAGTCCTACAATGAGCAGTTCTTC. This gives the protein CASSSRKGESYNEQFF.

V usage is TRBV4-2 and J usage is TRBJ2-3; TRBD1 is a possible D gene (6 bases). V lost 4 bases, J lost 0 bases, and 11 bases lay in between. This CDR3 is 15 amino acids long. From germline, CDR1 is LGHNA and CDR2 YNFKEQ. The CDR3 reads CASSPGTPSTDTQYF. In nucleotides, the CDR3 is TGTGCCAGCAGCCCGGGGACACCCAGCACAGATACGCAGTATTTT.

The J gene is TRBJ2-7, the V gene TRBV7-2; maybe TRBD2 (7 bases). V dropped 1 base and J dropped 3 bases, with 16 bases sitting between them. CDR3 length: 16 amino acids. CDR1 is SGHTA and CDR2 is FQGNSA in the germline V gene. CDR3 bases: TGTGCCAGCAGCTTAGTGGGGACCGGGGGGCTCTACGAGCAGTACTTC. Translation: CASSLVGTGGLYEQYF.

The genes are TRBV27 and TRBJ2-7, with 7 bases lining up with TRBD1. After removal of 5 bases from V and 1 base from J, the junction contained 8 bases not matched to a gene. Germline CDR1 is MNHEY and CDR2 is SMNVEV (reference sequence). This CDR3 region has 15 residues. CDR3 loop: CASSMDRSISYEQYF. In DNA form, the CDR3 reads TGTGCCAGCAGTATGGACAGGTCCATATCCTACGAGCAGTACTTC.

V gene TRBV15 combines with J gene TRBJ2-3, with 12 bases fitting TRBD2. The V gene end was trimmed by 0 bases and the J gene end by 2 bases; junction bases not matched to a gene: 3. Germline V CDR1 and CDR2: LNHNV, YYDKDF (reference sequence). This CDR3 comprises 17 residues. CDR3 sequence: CATSRDLAGGNTDTQYF. The CDR3 nucleotides read TGTGCCACCAGCAGAGACCTAGCGGGGGGGAACACAGATACGCAGTATTTT.

The chain employs TRBV7-3 and TRBJ2-1; 7 bases match TRBD2. The CDR3 runs to 15 residues. Losses at the gene ends were 3 bases for V and 7 bases for J; bases not matched to a gene: 9. The germline V gene encodes CDR1 SGHTA and CDR2 FQGTGA. CDR3 in DNA: TGTGCCAGCAGCTTGGAAGGGAGGGCCGTGAATGAGCAGTTCTTC. This sequence encodes CASSLEGRAVNEQFF.

This chain links TRBV12-3 or TRBV12-4 with TRBJ2-1; TRBD1 is a possible D gene (7 bases). This CDR3 region has 12 residues. V dropped 3 bases and J dropped 12 bases, with 12 bases sitting between them. CDR3 nucleotide sequence: TGTGCCAGCAGTTTTGGAGGGGGCATGCAGTTCTTC. This gives the protein CASSFGGGMQFF.

J is TRBJ1-2 and V is TRBV5-6; 7 bases match TRBD1. This CDR3 is 15 amino acids long. The V gene end was trimmed by 3 bases and the J gene end by 3 bases; junction bases not matched to a gene: 8. The germline V gene encodes CDR1 SGHDT and CDR2 YYEEEE. CDR3 coding DNA: TGTGCCAGCAGCTGGTGGGACAGAGACTACTATGGCTACACCTTC. Translating gives CASSWWDRDYYGYTF.

The V gene is TRBV6-4, the J gene TRBJ2-7; 8 bases map to TRBD2. The CDR3 covers 16 residues. From germline, CDR1 is MRHNA and CDR2 SNTAGT. V shed 0 bases, J shed 5 bases, and the junction held 9 bases outside the gene matches. CDR3 bases: TGTGCCAGCAGTGACTCGGGTCTAGCGGGCCTAAACGAGCAGTACTTC. Its protein product is CASSDSGLAGLNEQYF.

This chain joins TRBV11-1 and TRBJ1-3; D gene ambiguous. Germline lookup yields CDR1 SGHAT and CDR2 FQDESV (reference sequence). V was shortened by 7 bases and J by 0 bases, with 13 bases between the two germline ends. The CDR3 is 15 residues long. CDR3 in amino acids: CASTSTRRSGNTIYF. The CDR3 coding sequence is TGTGCCAGCACATCCACCCGACGCTCTGGAAACACCATATATTTT.

The rearrangement uses TRBV13 and TRBJ2-4, with D possibly matching TRBD1 (5 bases). CDR3 length equals 15 residues. Trimming took off 1 base at V and 8 bases at J, with 15 bases between the two ends. Looked up from germline, CDR1 is PRHDT and CDR2 is FYEKMQ (reference sequence). This CDR3 reads CASSLVDDKGDIQYF. The DNA of the CDR3 is TGTGCCAGCAGCTTAGTGGACGATAAAGGGGACATTCAGTACTTC. Full variable domain (remainder filled in from reference TRBV13 and TRBJ2-4): AAGVIQSPRHLIKEKRETATLKCYPIPRHDTVYWYQQGPGQDPQFLISFYEKMQSDKGSIPDRFSAQQFSDYHSELNMSSLELGDSALYFCASSLVDDKGDIQYFGAGTRLSVL.

The chain is built from TRBV7-9 and TRBJ1-4; D remains unclear. Germline values: CDR1 SEHNR, CDR2 FQNEAQ (reference sequence). V dropped 3 bases and J dropped 5 bases, with 22 bases sitting between them. The length of the CDR3 is 18 residues. The CDR3 nucleotides read TGTGCCAGCAGCTTCGGTGCGACCGTCTTGGGCGAAAATGAAAAACTGTTTTTT. Translating gives CASSFGATVLGENEKLFF.

This sequence joins TRBV18 and TRBJ1-3; 11 bases agree with TRBD1. The CDR3 length is 16 residues. Germline CDR1 reads KGHSH; CDR2 reads LQKENI. The trim removed 4 bases at V and 1 base at J, leaving 3 bases unmatched. CDR3 coding DNA: TGTGCCAGCTCACGAGGGACAGGGGGTTCTGGAAACACCATATATTTT. Its protein product is CASSRGTGGSGNTIYF.

The J gene is TRBJ2-7, the V gene TRBV7-6; TRBD2 agrees at 8 bases. V was pared by 1 base and J by 6 bases, with 5 bases of the junction left unmatched. CDR3 size: 14 residues. Germline V CDR1 and CDR2: SGHVS, FNYEAQ. The CDR3 is CASSLGAGGPEQYF. For the CDR3, the DNA is TGTGCCAGCAGCTTAGGTGCGGGAGGACCCGAGCAGTACTTC.

This clone was observed a single time. The V and J genes are TRBV7-9 and TRBJ2-1; D unclear. The CDR3 sequence is 15 residues long. Trimming shortened V by 1 base and J by 2 bases, and 9 bases separated the two germline ends. Germline V gene sequence: CDR1 SEHNR, CDR2 FQNEAQ (reference sequence). For the CDR3, the DNA is TGTGCCAGCAGCTTAGGCCGGGCGCCCTACAATGAGCAGTTCTTC. Protein sequence: CASSLGRAPYNEQFF.

This clone was counted a single time. The chain uses TRBV9 and TRBJ1-2; the D is unclear. Trimming stripped 0 bases from V and 8 bases from J, with 14 bases between. Per the germline V gene, CDR1 is SGDLS and CDR2 is YYNGEE. The CDR3 is made up of 14 amino acids. CDR3 nucleotides: TGTGCCAGCAGCGTAGGCGGCAGACGGGAAGGCTACACCTTC. Protein product: CASSVGGRREGYTF.

The chain combines TRBV15 with TRBJ2-5; 10 nucleotides agree with TRBD2. Trimming cost V 1 base and J 3 bases; bases outside gene matches: 2. The CDR3 spans 15 residues. The germline V gene has CDR1 LNHNV and CDR2 YYDKDF (reference sequence). The CDR3 DNA is TGTGCCACCAGCAGAGTAACTAGCGGGAAAGAGACCCAGTACTTC. Its protein is CATSRVTSGKETQYF.

This clone was found a few times. The chain has TRBV3-1 (or the pseudogene TRBV3-2) and TRBJ2-2; TRBD2 aligns across 11 bases. V was pared by 8 bases and J by 5 bases, with 13 bases of the junction left unmatched. Germline V gene sequence: CDR1 LGHDT, CDR2 YNNKEL (reference sequence). CDR3 length: 17 amino acids. The CDR3 sequence: CASCYETSGTATGELFF. The CDR3 DNA sequence: TGTGCCAGCTGCTACGAGACTAGCGGGACCGCTACCGGGGAGCTGTTTTTT.

The CDR3 loop is CATSSAGGYTGELFF. DNA for the CDR3: TGTGCCACCAGCAGTGCAGGGGGCTACACCGGGGAGCTGTTTTTT. The chain joins TRBV15 to TRBJ2-2, with 8 bases aligning to TRBD1. J lost 3 bases, V lost 3 bases, and 3 bases had no gene match. The CDR3 runs 15 residues. Per germline, CDR1 LNHNV and CDR2 YYDKDF (reference sequence).

As regards this clone: At the DNA level, this CDR3 is encoded by other sequences in the same sample as well. The rearrangement links TRBV28 to TRBJ2-2; D is unclear. Germline CDR1 is MDHEN and CDR2 is SYDVKM. This CDR3 has 12 amino acids. Trimming removed 2 bases from V and 5 bases from J, with 3 bases in between. CDR3 nucleotides: TGTGCCAGCAGTTTAAGGACCGGGGAGCTGTTTTTT. Translated: CASSLRTGELFF.

This sequence joins TRBV7-3 and TRBJ2-1; tentative D call: TRBD1 (7 bases). The CDR3 totals 14 residues. Germline V gene sequence: CDR1 SGHTA, CDR2 FQGTGA. Deletions cut 5 bases from V and 7 bases from J, with 15 bases between. CDR3 in DNA: TGTGCCAGCAGCGCAGGGGGGAGTTATAATGAGCAGTTCTTC. Encoded protein: CASSAGGSYNEQFF. The full variable domain, completed using reference TRBV7-3 and TRBJ2-1, is GAGVSQTPSNKVTEKGKYVELRCDPISGHTALYWYRQSLGQGPEFLIYFQGTGAADDSGLPNDRFFAVRPEGSVSTLKIQRTERGDSAVYLCASSAGGSYNEQFFGPGTRLTVL.